This T cell receptor beta chain was sequenced in a study of shared T cell receptors in the human thymus. V gave up 6 bases and J gave up 5 bases; unmatched junction bases: 17. The germline gives CDR1 MNHEY, CDR2 SMNVEV (reference sequence). There are 17 residues in the CDR3. Measured with immunoSEQ multiplex PCR; TCRdb has only the in-frame clones, and not every one. Found here are 550,000 to 800,000 clones, 75% to 90% of them singletons; the top ten hold 0.0095% to 0.011%. This sample was shared with a second study, whose subject was human thymus T cells. Per that paper: Healthy Finnish infants undergoing corrective surgery for congenital heart defects were used as donors. Resections that were taken during corrective heart surgery supplied the thymus tissue.

The chain carries TRBV27 and TRBJ1-1, with 8 bases that match TRBD1. This clonotype originated in a girl in the first two years of life with a congenital heart defect. Sequencing was done on a sample of thymocytes. This CDR3 reads CASSLKHPGGAGTEAFF. The CDR3 DNA sequence: TGTGCCAGCAGCTTAAAGCACCCAGGGGGCGCAGGAACTGAAGCTTTCTTT.